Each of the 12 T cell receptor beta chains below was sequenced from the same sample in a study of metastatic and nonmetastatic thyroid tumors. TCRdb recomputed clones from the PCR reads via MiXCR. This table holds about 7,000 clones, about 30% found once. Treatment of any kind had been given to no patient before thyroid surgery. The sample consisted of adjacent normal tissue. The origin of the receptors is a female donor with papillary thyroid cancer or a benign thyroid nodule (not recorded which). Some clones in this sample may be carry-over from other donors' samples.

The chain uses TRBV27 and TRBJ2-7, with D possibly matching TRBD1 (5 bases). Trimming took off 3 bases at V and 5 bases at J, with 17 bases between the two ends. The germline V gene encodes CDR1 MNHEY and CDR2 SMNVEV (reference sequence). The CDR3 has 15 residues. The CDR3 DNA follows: TGTGCCAGCAGTTTCTTAGGGGAAATATTTAACGAGCAGTACTTC. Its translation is CASSFLGEIFNEQYF.

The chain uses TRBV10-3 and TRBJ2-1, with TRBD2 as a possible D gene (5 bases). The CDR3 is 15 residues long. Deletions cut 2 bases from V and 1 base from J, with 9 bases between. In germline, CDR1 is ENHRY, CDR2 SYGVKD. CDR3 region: CAISEGESSYNEQFF. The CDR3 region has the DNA TGTGCCATCAGTGAGGGGGAGAGTTCCTACAATGAGCAGTTCTTC.

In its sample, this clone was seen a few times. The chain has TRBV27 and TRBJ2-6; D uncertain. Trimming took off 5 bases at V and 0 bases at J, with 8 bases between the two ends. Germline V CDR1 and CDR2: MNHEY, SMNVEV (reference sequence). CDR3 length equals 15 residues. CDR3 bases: TGTGCCAGCAGTCCACAAGACTCTGGGGCCAACGTCCTGACTTTC. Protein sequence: CASSPQDSGANVLTF.

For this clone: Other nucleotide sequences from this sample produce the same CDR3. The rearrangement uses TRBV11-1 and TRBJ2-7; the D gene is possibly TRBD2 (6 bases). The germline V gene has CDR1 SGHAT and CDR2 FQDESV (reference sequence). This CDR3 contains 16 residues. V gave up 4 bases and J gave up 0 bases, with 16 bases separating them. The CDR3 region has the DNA TGTGCCAGCAGCTCCCCAGGTGCGGGGAGCTCCTACGAGCAGTACTTC. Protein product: CASSSPGAGSSYEQYF.

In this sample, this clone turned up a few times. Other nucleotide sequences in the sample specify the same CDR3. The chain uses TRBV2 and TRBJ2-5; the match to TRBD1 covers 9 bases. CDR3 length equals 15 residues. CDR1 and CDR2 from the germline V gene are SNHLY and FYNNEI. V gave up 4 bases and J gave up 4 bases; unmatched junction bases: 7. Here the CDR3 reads CASSATRDRVETQYF. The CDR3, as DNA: TGTGCCAGCAGTGCAACCCGGGACAGGGTAGAGACCCAGTACTTC.

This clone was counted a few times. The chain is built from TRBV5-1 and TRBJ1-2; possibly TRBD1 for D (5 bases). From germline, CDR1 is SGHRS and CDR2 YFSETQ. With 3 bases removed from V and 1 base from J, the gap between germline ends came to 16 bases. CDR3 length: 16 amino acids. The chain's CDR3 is CASSSQGVERNYGYTF. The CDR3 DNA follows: TGCGCCAGCAGCTCGCAAGGGGTAGAGCGTAACTATGGCTACACCTTC.

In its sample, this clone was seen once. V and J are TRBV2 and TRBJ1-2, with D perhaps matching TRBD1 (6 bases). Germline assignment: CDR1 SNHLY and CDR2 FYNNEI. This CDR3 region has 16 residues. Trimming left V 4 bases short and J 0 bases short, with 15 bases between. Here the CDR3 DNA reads TGTGCCAGCAGTGGGCCGGGGGGCCGATCTAACTATGGCTACACCTTC. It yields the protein CASSGPGGRSNYGYTF.

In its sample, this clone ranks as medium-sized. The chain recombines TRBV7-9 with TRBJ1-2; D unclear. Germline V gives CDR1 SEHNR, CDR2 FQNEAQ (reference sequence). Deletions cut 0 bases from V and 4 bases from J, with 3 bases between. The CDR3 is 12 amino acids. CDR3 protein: CASSLATYGYTF. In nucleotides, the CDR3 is TGTGCCAGCAGCTTAGCTACCTATGGCTACACCTTC.

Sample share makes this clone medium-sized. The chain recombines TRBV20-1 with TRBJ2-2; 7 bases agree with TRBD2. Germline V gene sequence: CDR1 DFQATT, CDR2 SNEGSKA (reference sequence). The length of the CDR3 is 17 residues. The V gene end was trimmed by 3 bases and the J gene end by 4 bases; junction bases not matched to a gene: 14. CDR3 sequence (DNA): TGCAGTGCTAGTCCCTCCAGCGGGGCCCCCATCACCGGGGAGCTGTTTTTT. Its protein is CSASPSSGAPITGELFF.

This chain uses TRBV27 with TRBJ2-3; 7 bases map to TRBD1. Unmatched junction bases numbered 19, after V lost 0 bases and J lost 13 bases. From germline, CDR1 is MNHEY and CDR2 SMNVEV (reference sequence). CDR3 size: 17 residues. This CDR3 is CASSLSGIAVGTDKKYF. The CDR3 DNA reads TGTGCCAGCAGTTTATCGGGGATAGCTGTTGGGACAGATAAGAAGTATTTT.

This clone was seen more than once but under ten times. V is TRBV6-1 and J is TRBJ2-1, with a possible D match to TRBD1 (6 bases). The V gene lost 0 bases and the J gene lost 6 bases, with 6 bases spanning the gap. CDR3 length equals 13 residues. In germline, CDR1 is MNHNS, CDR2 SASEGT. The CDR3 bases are TGTGCCAGCAGTGAAGCAGGGGGCAATGAGCAGTTCTTC. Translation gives CASSEAGGNEQFF.

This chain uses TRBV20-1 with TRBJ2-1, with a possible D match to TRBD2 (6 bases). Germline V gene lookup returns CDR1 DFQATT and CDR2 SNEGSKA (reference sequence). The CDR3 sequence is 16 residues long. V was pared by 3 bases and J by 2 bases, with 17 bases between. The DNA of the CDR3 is TGCAGTGCTAGTACCGCGGGACTCACCACCTACAATGAGCAGTTCTTC. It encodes CSASTAGLTTYNEQFF.